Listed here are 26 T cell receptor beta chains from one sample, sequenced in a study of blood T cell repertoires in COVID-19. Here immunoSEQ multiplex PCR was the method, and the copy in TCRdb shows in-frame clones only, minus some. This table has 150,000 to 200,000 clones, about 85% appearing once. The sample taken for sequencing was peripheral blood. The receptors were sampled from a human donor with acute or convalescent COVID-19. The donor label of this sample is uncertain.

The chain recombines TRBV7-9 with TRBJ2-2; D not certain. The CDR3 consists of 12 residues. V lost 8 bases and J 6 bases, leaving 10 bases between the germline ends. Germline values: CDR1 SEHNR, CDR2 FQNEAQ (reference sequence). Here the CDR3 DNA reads TGTGCCAGCCAAACTCCACCCGGGGAGCTGTTTTTT. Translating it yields CASQTPPGELFF.

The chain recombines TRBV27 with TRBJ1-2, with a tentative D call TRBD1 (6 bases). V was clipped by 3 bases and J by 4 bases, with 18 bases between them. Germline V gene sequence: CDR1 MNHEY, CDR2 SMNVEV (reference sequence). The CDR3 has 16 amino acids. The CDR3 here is CASSFSGTPSFYGYTF. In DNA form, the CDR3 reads TGTGCCAGCAGTTTCTCCGGGACACCCTCGTTCTATGGCTACACCTTC.

In DNA, the CDR3 is TGTGCCAGCAGTTTTTCGGCAGGGGTCTCACCCCTCCACTTT. Its translation is CASSFSAGVSPLHF. This rearrangement joins TRBV27 to TRBJ1-6; D might be TRBD1 (6 bases). V was pared by 3 bases and J by 10 bases, with 13 bases between. The CDR3 spans 14 residues. Germline CDR1 and CDR2: MNHEY and SMNVEV (reference sequence).

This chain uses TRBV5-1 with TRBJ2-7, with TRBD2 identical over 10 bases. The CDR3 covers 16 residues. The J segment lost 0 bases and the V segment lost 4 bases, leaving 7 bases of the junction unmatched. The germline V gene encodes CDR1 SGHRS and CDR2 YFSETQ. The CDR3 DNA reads TGCGCCAGCAGCCTAGGACTAGCGGTAAGCTCCTACGAGCAGTACTTC. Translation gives CASSLGLAVSSYEQYF.

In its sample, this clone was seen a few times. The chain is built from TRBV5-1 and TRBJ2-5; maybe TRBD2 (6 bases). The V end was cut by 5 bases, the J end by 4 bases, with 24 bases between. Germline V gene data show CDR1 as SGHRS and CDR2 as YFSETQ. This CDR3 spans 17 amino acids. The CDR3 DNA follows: TGCGCCAGCAGTTCGGGAGTGTCAGGCCCCGGGATAGAGACCCAGTACTTC. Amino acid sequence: CASSSGVSGPGIETQYF.

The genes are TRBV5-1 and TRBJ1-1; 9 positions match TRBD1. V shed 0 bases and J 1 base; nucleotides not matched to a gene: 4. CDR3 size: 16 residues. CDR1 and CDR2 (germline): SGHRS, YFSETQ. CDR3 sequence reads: CASSLGRTGANTEAFF. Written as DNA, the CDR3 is TGCGCCAGCAGCTTGGGAAGGACAGGGGCGAACACTGAAGCTTTCTTT.

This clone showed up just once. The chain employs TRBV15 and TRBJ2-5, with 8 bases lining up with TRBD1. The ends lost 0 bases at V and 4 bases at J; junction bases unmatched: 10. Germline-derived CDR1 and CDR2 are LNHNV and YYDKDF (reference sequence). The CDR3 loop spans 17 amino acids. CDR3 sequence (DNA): TGTGCCACCAGCAGAGATCGTTCCAGGGGGCAGATAGAGACCCAGTACTTC. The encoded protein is CATSRDRSRGQIETQYF.

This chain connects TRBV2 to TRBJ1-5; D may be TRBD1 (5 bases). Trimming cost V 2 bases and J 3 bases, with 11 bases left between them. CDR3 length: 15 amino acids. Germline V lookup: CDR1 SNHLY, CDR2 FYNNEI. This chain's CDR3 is CASSESPGPNQPQHF. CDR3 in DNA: TGTGCCAGCAGTGAAAGTCCAGGGCCCAATCAGCCCCAGCATTTT. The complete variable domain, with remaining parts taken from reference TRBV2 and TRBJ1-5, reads EPEVTQTPSHQVTQMGQEVILRCVPISNHLYFYWYRQILGQKVEFLVSFYNNEISEKSEIFDDQFSVERPDGSNFTLKIRSTKLEDSAMYFCASSESPGPNQPQHFGDGTRLSIL.

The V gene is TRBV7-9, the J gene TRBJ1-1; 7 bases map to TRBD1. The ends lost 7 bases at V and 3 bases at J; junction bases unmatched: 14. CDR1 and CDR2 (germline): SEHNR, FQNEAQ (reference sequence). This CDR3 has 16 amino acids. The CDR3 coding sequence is TGTGCCAGCACCCCAAGGGGGCCTTCGAGTGACACTGAAGCTTTCTTT. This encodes CASTPRGPSSDTEAFF. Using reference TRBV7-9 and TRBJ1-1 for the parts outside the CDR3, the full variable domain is DTGVSQNPRHKITKRGQNVTFRCDPISEHNRLYWYRQTLGQGPEFLTYFQNEAQLEKSRLLSDRFSAERPKGSFSTLEIQRTEQGDSAMYLCASTPRGPSSDTEAFFGQGTRLTVV.

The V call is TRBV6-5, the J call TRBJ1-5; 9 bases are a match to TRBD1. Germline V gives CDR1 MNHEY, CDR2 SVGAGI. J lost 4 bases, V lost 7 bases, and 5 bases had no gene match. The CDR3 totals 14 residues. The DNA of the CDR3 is TGTGCCAGCACTGGGGACAGGGTTAATCAGCCCCAGCATTTT. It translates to CASTGDRVNQPQHF.

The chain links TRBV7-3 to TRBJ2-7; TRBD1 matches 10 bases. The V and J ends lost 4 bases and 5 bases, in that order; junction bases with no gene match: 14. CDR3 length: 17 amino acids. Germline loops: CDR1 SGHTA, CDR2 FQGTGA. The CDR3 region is CASSSSGQGNLGDEQYF. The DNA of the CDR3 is TGTGCCAGCAGCTCATCGGGACAGGGGAACCTAGGAGACGAGCAGTACTTC.

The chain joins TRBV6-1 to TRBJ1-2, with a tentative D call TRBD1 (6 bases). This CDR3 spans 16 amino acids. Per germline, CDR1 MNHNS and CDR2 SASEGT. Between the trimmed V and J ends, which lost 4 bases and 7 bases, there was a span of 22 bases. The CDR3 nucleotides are TGTGCCAGCAGTGCGGGACAATTAAGGTCTCTCACTGGCTACACCTTC. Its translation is CASSAGQLRSLTGYTF.

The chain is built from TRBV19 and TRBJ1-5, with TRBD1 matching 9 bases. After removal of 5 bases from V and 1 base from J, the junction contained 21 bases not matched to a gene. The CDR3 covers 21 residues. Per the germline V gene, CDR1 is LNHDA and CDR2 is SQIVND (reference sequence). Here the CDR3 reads CASSLVGRQGGRTGSNQPQHF. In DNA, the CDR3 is TGTGCCAGTAGTCTCGTTGGGAGACAGGGGGGGAGGACCGGCAGCAATCAGCCCCAGCATTTT.

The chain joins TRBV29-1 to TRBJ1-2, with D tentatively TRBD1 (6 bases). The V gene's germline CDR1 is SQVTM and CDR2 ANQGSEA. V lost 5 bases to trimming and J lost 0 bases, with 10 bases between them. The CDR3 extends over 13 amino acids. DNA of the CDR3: TGCAGCGTTCGAGGACAGTCTAACTATGGCTACACCTTC. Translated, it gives CSVRGQSNYGYTF.

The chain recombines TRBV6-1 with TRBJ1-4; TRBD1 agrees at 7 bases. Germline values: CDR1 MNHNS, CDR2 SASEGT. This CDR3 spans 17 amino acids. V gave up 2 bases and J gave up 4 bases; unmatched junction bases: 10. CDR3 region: CASSETPRGQHNEKLFF. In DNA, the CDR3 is TGTGCCAGCAGTGAAACCCCAAGGGGACAGCATAATGAAAAACTGTTTTTT.

CDR3 residues: CAWAVGGAANEKLFF. CDR3 DNA sequence: TGTGCCTGGGCCGTCGGAGGCGCAGCTAATGAAAAACTGTTTTTT. The V and J genes are TRBV30 and TRBJ1-4, with D hard to call. The CDR3 covers 15 residues. Germline-derived CDR1 and CDR2 are GTSNPN and SVGIG (reference sequence). Trimming pared 5 bases from V and 3 bases from J, leaving 16 bases between.

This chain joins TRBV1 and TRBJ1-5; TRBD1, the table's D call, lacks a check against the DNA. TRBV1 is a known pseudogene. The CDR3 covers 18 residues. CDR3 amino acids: CTSSQDRRQGRCNQPQHF. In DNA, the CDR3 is TGCACCAGCAGCCAAGATCGAAGGCAGGGAAGGTGCAATCAGCCCCAGCATTTT.

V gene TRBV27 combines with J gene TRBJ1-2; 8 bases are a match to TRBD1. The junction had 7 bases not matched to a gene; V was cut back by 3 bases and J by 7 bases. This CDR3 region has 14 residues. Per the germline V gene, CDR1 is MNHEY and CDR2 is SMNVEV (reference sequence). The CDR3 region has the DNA TGTGCCAGCAGTTTGTCCGGACAGGGTAGTGGCTACACCTTC. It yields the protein CASSLSGQGSGYTF.

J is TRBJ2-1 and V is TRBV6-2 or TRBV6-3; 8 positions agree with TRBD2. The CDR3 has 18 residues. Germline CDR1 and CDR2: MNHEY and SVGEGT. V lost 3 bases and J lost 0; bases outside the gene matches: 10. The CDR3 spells CASSYDGGVALSYNEQFF. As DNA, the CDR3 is TGTGCCAGCAGTTATGACGGGGGGGTAGCTCTCTCCTACAATGAGCAGTTCTTC.

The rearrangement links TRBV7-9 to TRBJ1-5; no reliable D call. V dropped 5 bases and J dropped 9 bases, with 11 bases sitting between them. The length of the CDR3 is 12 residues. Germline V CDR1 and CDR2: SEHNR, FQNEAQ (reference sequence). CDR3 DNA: TGTGCCAGCAGCATAAGGGAGGCGCCCCAGCATTTT. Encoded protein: CASSIREAPQHF.

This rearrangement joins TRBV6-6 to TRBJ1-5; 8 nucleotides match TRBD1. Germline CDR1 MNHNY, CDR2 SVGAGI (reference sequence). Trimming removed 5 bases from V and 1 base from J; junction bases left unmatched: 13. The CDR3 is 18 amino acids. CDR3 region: CASSRGAGGASSNQPQHF. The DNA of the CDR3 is TGTGCCAGCAGTCGTGGGGCAGGGGGCGCTTCGAGCAATCAGCCCCAGCATTTT.

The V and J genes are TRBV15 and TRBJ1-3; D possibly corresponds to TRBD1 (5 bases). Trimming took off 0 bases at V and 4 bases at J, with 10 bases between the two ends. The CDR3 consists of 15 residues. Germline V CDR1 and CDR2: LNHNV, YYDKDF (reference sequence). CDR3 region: CATSRDVQGGNTIYF. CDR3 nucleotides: TGTGCCACCAGCAGAGATGTCCAGGGAGGAAACACCATATATTTT.

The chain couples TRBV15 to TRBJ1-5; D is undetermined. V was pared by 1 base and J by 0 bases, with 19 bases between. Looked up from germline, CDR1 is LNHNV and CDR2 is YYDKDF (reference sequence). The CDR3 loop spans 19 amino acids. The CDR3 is CATSRALAGLPYSNQPQHF. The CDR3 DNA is TGTGCCACCAGCAGAGCCTTGGCGGGCCTTCCCTATAGCAATCAGCCCCAGCATTTT.

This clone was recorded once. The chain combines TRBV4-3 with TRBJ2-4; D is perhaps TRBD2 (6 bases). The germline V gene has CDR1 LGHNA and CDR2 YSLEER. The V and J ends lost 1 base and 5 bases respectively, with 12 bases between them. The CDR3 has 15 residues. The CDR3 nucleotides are TGCGCCAGCAGCCAAGTCGGAGGGGCCCAAAACATTCAGTACTTC. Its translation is CASSQVGGAQNIQYF.

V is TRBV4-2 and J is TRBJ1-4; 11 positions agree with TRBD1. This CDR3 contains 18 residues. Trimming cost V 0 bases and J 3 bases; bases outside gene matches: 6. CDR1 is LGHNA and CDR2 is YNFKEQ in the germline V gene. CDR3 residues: CASSQEGQGAGANEKLFF. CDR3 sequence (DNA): TGTGCCAGCAGCCAAGAAGGACAGGGGGCCGGGGCTAATGAAAAACTGTTTTTT.

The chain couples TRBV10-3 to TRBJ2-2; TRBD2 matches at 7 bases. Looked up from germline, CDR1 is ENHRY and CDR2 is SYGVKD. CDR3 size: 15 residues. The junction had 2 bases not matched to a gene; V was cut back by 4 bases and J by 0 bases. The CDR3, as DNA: TGTGCCATCAGTGGGACTAGTTCGAACACCGGGGAGCTGTTTTTT. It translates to CAISGTSSNTGELFF.